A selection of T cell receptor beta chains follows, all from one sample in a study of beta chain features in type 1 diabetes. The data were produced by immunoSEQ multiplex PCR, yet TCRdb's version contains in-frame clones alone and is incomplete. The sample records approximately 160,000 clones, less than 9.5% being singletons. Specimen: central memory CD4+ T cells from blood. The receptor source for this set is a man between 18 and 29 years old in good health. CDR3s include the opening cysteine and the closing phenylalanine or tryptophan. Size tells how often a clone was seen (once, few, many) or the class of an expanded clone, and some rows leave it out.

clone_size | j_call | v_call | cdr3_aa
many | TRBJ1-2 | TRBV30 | CAWRPGRNYGYTF
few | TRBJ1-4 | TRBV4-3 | CASSHNIATNEKLFF
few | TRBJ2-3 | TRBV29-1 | CSVEQRGRGGRDTQYF
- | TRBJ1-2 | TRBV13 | CASSLQGGGYGYTF
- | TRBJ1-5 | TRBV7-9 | CASSLATGGRQPQHF
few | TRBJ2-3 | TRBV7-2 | CASSSDWGTDTQYF
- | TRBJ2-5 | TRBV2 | CASEREEQETQYF
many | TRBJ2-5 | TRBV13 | CASSRTLQETQYF
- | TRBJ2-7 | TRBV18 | CASSPEGLASYEQYF
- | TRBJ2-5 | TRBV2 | CASLVGRGEETQYF
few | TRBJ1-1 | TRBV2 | CASLGFYTENTEAFF
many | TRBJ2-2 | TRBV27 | CASSGQGATGELFF
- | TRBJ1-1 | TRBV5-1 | CASSLSSGTEAFF
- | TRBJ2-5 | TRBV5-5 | CASSPGTTQETQYF
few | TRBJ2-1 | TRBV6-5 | CASSYRRGGDEQFF
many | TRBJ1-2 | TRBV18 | CASSAGQGARTYGYTF
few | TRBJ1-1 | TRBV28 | CASYEGFSAEAFF
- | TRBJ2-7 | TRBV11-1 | CASSSRQGSYEQYF
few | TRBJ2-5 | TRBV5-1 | CASSSTQGAQETQYF
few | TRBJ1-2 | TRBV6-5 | CASSYAGDYGYTF
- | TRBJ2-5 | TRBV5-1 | CASSWTGLETQYF
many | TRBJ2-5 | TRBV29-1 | CSVGQSGAQETQYF
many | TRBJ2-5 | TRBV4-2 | CASSQDRGGSGRETQYF
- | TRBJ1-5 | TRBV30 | CAWSVRQGAFSNQPQHF
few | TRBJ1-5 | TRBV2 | CASRETGGNQPQHF
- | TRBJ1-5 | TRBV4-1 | CASSQGTGAGSQPQHF
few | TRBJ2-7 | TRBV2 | CASSDDRGSSYEQYF
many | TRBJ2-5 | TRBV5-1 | CASSQDQETQYF
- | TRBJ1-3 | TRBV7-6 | CASSLTVVGNTIYF
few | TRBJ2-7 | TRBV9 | CASSVGGTMTTEQYF
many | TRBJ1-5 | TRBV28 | CASRFYSGDTTQPQHF
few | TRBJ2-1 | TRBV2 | CASRGGLAGYNEQFF
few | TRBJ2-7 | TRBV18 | CASSPEGADEQYF
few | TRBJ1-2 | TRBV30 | CAWSERNRGYGYTF
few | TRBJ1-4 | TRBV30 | CAQGRGADEKLFF
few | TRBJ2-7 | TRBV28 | CASSLGQNYEQYF
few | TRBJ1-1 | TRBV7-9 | CASAQGPNTEAFF
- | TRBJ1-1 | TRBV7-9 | CASSFQGARDTEAFF
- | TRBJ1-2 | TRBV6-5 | CASSRGEPVYGYTF
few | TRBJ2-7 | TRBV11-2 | CASSLGLAVSYEQYF
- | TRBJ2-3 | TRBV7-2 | CASSPGLAGSVTQYF
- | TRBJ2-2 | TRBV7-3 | CASSLQGPNTGELFF
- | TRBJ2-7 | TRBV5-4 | CASSLAASGRFSEQYF
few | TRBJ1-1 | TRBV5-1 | CASSLASGGGAFF
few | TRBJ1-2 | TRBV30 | CAWTGGHYGYTF
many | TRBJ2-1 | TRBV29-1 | CSVTTVPRGEQFF
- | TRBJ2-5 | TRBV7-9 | CASSLEQGAGRRETQYF
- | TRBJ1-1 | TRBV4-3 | CASSQDLRGTQEAFF